This T cell receptor (beta chain) was sequenced for a study of blood T cells in healthy people across ages. Germline V lookup: CDR1 MDHEN, CDR2 SYDVKM. This CDR3 has 15 amino acids. V shed 6 bases and J 2 bases; nucleotides not matched to a gene: 9. General study results and limits: Getting older went along with TCR beta diversity per million T cells dropping roughly linearly.

Total RNA was isolated from each sample in quantities of at least 6 micrograms. Comments on this clonotype: Its antigen is unidentified.

A J-beta primer mix and a sample-barcoded 5' primer were used in a second PCR of about 7 to 12 cycles. CDR3-containing paired-end reads numbered at least 2.5 million in each sample. TCRdb used MiXCR to reprocess the 5' RACE reads, holding one entry per CDR3 protein. The table shows about 650,000 distinct CDR3 sequences, with approximately 52% occurring only once. V is TRBV28 and J is TRBJ1-1; TRBD1 agrees at 7 bases. The source is a woman aged 80 or over in good health. The specimen sequenced was blood. The CDR3 region has the DNA TGTGCCAGCAGACGACAGGGAGGGCGTAACACTGAAGCTTTCTTT. Amino acids: CASRRQGGRNTEAFF.